Following are 28 T cell receptor beta chains from one sample sequenced in a study of neurological immune-mediated disorders. Using its own MiXCR run on the 5' RACE reads, TCRdb lists one record per CDR3 protein. The table includes 66,000 or so distinct CDR3 sequences, 4.5% detected once. Sequencing input: PBMCs. These receptors all come from a man aged 30 to 39 with multiple sclerosis.

This clonotype was detected ten times or more. The J gene is TRBJ1-1, the V gene TRBV5-5; unclear D gene. Looked up from germline, CDR1 is SGHKS and CDR2 is YYEKEE (reference sequence). CDR3 length: 14 amino acids. V lost 1 base, J lost 1 base, and 8 bases lay in between. The CDR3 DNA reads as TGTGCCAGCAGCTTGTACCCAGAGAACACTGAAGCTTTCTTT. It encodes CASSLYPENTEAFF. Combining the CDR3 with reference TRBV5-5 and TRBJ1-1 gives the whole variable domain DAGVTQSPTHLIKTRGQQVTLRCSPISGHKSVSWYQQVLGQGPQFIFQYYEKEERGRGNFPDRFSARQFPNYSSELNVNALLLGDSALYLCASSLYPENTEAFFGQGTRLTVV.

This clonotype was detected many times. The V call is TRBV7-2, the J call TRBJ2-2; 9 bases fit TRBD1. With V trimmed by 4 bases and J by 3 bases, 6 bases remained unmatched. Germline CDR1 and CDR2: SGHTA and FQGNSA. The CDR3 spans 16 residues. The CDR3 sequence: CASSYTGQGHTGELFF. The CDR3, as DNA: TGTGCCAGCAGCTATACGGGACAGGGCCACACCGGGGAGCTGTTTTTT.

Remarks on this clonotype: This clone may be a read error of a much larger clone one base away. The chain combines TRBV29-1 with TRBJ1-4; D gene uncertain. The germline gives CDR1 SQVTM, CDR2 ANQGSEA. The CDR3 contains 14 residues. The V end was cut by 4 bases, the J end by 3 bases, with 12 bases between. CDR3 protein: CSVVGVTANEKLFF. In DNA form, the CDR3 reads TGCAGCGTTGTTGGGGTTACGGCTAATGAAAAACTGTTTTTT.

This clonotype was counted ten times or more. This CDR3 reads CASKRDRGLFNYGYTF. The CDR3 coding sequence is TGTGCCAGCAAGCGCGACAGGGGGCTCTTTAACTATGGCTACACCTTC. This chain links TRBV12-3 or TRBV12-4 with TRBJ1-2, with TRBD1 matching over 10 bases. After removal of 7 bases from V and 1 base from J, the junction contained 9 bases not matched to a gene. The CDR3 has 16 residues.

This clonotype was detected ten times or more. The chain employs TRBV5-1 and TRBJ1-6, with 8 bases that match TRBD1. J lost 9 bases, V lost 3 bases, and 5 bases had no gene match. Germline V gene lookup returns CDR1 SGHRS and CDR2 YFSETQ. This CDR3 spans 14 amino acids. The CDR3 loop reads CASSWDRKVSPLHF. The CDR3 DNA is TGCGCCAGCAGCTGGGACAGGAAGGTTTCACCCCTCCACTTT. Full variable domain (rest looked up from reference TRBV5-1 and TRBJ1-6): KAGVTQTPRYLIKTRGQQVTLSCSPISGHRSVSWYQQTPGQGLQFLFEYFSETQRNKGNFPGRFSGRQFSNSRSEMNVSTLELGDSALYLCASSWDRKVSPLHFGNGTRLTVT.

This clonotype was seen ten or more times. The chain uses TRBV6-6 and TRBJ1-1, with TRBD1 matching 10 bases. The CDR3 loop spans 13 amino acids. Trimming cost V 6 bases and J 10 bases; bases outside gene matches: 8. CDR1 MNHNY and CDR2 SVGAGI come from the germline V gene (reference sequence). The CDR3 region is CASSSGQGGSAFF. The DNA of the CDR3 is TGTGCCAGCAGCTCCGGACAGGGGGGTTCAGCTTTCTTT.

The gene calls are TRBV29-1 and TRBJ1-2; a possible D gene is TRBD1 (5 bases). The V end lost 0 bases, the J end lost 8 bases, and 7 bases lay between the germline ends. Looked up from germline, CDR1 is SQVTM and CDR2 is ANQGSEA. The CDR3 loop spans 11 amino acids. The CDR3 DNA reads as TGCAGCGTTGAAGAGGGGCTGGGCTACACCTTC. As protein: CSVEEGLGYTF.

This clonotype was counted many times. The chain carries TRBV2 and TRBJ2-7; maybe TRBD1 (6 bases). CDR1 is SNHLY, CDR2 FYNNEI, per germline. This CDR3 has 16 amino acids. V lost 2 bases and J lost 6, with 20 bases in between. The CDR3 region has the DNA TGTGCCAGCAGTGAACCCCAGACAGGATGGAGAGGCGAGCAGTACTTC. As protein: CASSEPQTGWRGEQYF.

For this clonotype: A much larger clone differs from this one at a single base, so this may be a read error. This chain connects TRBV5-1 to TRBJ2-3; the D call may be TRBD1 or TRBD2 (5 bases each). With 6 bases removed from V and 4 bases from J, the gap between germline ends came to 12 bases. Germline V gene sequence: CDR1 SGHRS, CDR2 YFSETQ. This CDR3 comprises 13 residues. CDR3 region: CASKPRGADTQYF. The CDR3 DNA is TGCGCCAGCAAGCCTAGAGGGGCAGATACGCAGTATTTT. Together with reference TRBV5-1 and TRBJ2-3, the CDR3 gives the full variable domain: KAGVTQTPRYLIKTRGQQVTLSCSPISGHRSVSWYQQTPGQGLQFLFEYFSETQRNKGNFPGRFSGRQFSNSRSEMNVSTLELGDSALYLCASKPRGADTQYFGPGTRLTVL.

The sample holds one count of this clonotype. A much larger clonotype is one base distant, so this may be a read error. The V and J genes are TRBV4-1 and TRBJ1-2; 9 nucleotides agree with TRBD1. Germline V gene data show CDR1 as MGHRA and CDR2 as YSYEKL. The CDR3 length is 15 residues. CDR3 amino acids: CASSAIDTGGYCYTF. The CDR3 coding sequence is TGCGCCAGCAGCGCCATCGATACAGGGGGCTATTGCTACACCTTC.

Many counts were recorded for this clonotype. The CDR3 DNA follows: TGTGCCAGCATGCGGGGTTTGAACACTGAAGCTTTCTTT. Its protein product is CASMRGLNTEAFF. V is TRBV2 and J is TRBJ1-1; the D is unclear. CDR3 length equals 13 residues. Trimming cost V 7 bases and J 0 bases, with 9 bases left between them. CDR1 is SNHLY and CDR2 is FYNNEI in the germline V gene.

To note about this clonotype: This may be a read error, as it is one base from a much larger clone. J is TRBJ1-2 and V is TRBV20-1, with a possible D match to TRBD1 (5 bases). Germline V gives CDR1 DFQATT, CDR2 SNEGSKA (reference sequence). The CDR3 extends over 13 amino acids. Trimming removed 8 bases at V and 7 bases at J, with 20 bases between. As DNA, the CDR3 is TGCAGTACTAATAGCAGGGCGAGAGGTGGCTACACCTTC. It translates to CSTNSRARGGYTF.

This clonotype was seen at least ten times. V is TRBV5-5 and J is TRBJ2-3; possibly TRBD2 for D (6 bases). CDR1 and CDR2 (germline): SGHKS, YYEKEE (reference sequence). CDR3 length: 16 residues. The germline V and J ends were trimmed by 1 base and 1 base, with 13 bases remaining between them. As DNA, the CDR3 is TGTGCCAGCAGCTTGCAGGCGGGGAAGGGCACAGATACGCAGTATTTT. Its protein product is CASSLQAGKGTDTQYF.

This sequence joins TRBV4-1 and TRBJ2-7; no reliable D call. The CDR3 is 14 amino acids. Trimming cost V 1 base and J 5 bases, with 12 bases left between them. CDR1 and CDR2 from the germline V gene are MGHRA and YSYEKL. CDR3 DNA sequence: TGCGCCAGCAGCCAAGTTGTGGAAGGCGACGAGCAGTACTTC. It yields the protein CASSQVVEGDEQYF.

Of note for this clonotype: A read error may explain this, as a much larger clone is one base away. V is TRBV5-6 and J is TRBJ2-5; tentative D call: TRBD2 (6 bases). The length of the CDR3 is 14 residues. Germline CDR1 and CDR2: SGHDT and YYEEEE. CDR3 coding DNA: TGTGCCAGCAGCTCGATGACTAGTGGAGAGACCAAGTACTTC. Protein sequence: CASSSMTSGETKYF.

This clonotype was observed many times. J is TRBJ1-1 and V is TRBV2; 10 bases agree with TRBD1. CDR3 length: 14 amino acids. From germline, CDR1 is SNHLY and CDR2 FYNNEI. Germline trimming cut 9 bases from V and 4 bases from J; bases unmatched to any gene: 8. In nucleotides, the CDR3 is TGTGCCAGTGCTTTGGGACAGGGGAGCACTGAAGCTTTCTTT. Its protein product is CASALGQGSTEAFF.

This clonotype has at least ten counts. The chain joins TRBV18 to TRBJ2-6; 9 positions match TRBD1. The CDR3 is 15 amino acids. V lost 4 bases, J lost 2 bases, and 0 bases stayed unmatched. Looked up from germline, CDR1 is KGHSH and CDR2 is LQKENI. This chain's CDR3 is CASSRQGAGANVLTF. In nucleotides, the CDR3 is TGTGCCAGCTCACGACAGGGGGCTGGGGCCAACGTCCTGACTTTC.

This clonotype has at least ten counts. This rearrangement joins TRBV20-1 to TRBJ2-3, with 16 bases that match TRBD2. Looked up from germline, CDR1 is DFQATT and CDR2 is SNEGSKA (reference sequence). The CDR3 contains 18 residues. J was trimmed by 4 bases and V by 3 bases; bases with no gene match: 10. CDR3 bases: TGCAGTGCTAGCGGAATCCCCGGGACTAGCGGGGGGGCAGATACGCAGTATTTT. Translating it yields CSASGIPGTSGGADTQYF.

This clonotype was counted many times. The CDR3 region is CASSFSGGAYEQFF. CDR3 DNA sequence: TGCGCCAGCAGCTTTAGCGGGGGGGCCTATGAGCAGTTCTTC. This rearrangement joins TRBV5-1 to TRBJ2-1, with 11 positions matching TRBD2. CDR3 length: 14 amino acids. Germline V CDR1 and CDR2: SGHRS, YFSETQ. V dropped 2 bases and J dropped 8; count of bases not matched to a gene: 3.

This clonotype was counted between two and nine times. The CDR3 DNA reads TGTGCCAGCAGCCGAGGGGACAGGGATTCCTACGAGCAGTACTTC. This encodes CASSRGDRDSYEQYF. The chain is built from TRBV4-2 and TRBJ2-7, with TRBD1 identical over 9 bases. Trimming took 4 bases from V and 1 from J; bases not matched to a gene: 5. The CDR3 spans 15 residues. Germline assignment: CDR1 LGHNA and CDR2 YNFKEQ.

The genes are TRBV5-1 and TRBJ1-1; no clear D. Germline V gives CDR1 SGHRS, CDR2 YFSETQ. The germline V and J ends were trimmed by 7 bases and 4 bases, with 17 bases remaining between them. CDR3 length equals 14 residues. The CDR3 region is CASSTGPTGTEAFF. In DNA form, the CDR3 reads TGCGCCAGCTCGACGGGTCCTACCGGCACTGAAGCTTTCTTT.

This clonotype was seen repeatedly, ten times or more. The V and J genes are TRBV20-1 and TRBJ2-2, with D maybe TRBD2 (5 bases). The CDR3 consists of 15 residues. The germline V and J ends were trimmed by 5 bases and 1 base, with 14 bases remaining between them. Germline CDR1 and CDR2: DFQATT and SNEGSKA (reference sequence). The CDR3 sequence: CSASAHGGNTGELFF. DNA for the CDR3: TGCAGTGCTTCCGCACATGGAGGGAACACCGGGGAGCTGTTTTTT.

This clonotype was seen repeatedly, ten times or more. The V and J genes are TRBV20-1 and TRBJ2-7; 9 bases agree with TRBD1. The CDR3 contains 13 residues. V lost 5 bases, J lost 3 bases, and 5 bases stayed unmatched. Germline assignment: CDR1 DFQATT and CDR2 SNEGSKA (reference sequence). The DNA for the CDR3 is TGCAGTGCTTCGGACAGGGGAGGCTACGAGCAGTACGTC. Protein: CSASDRGGYEQYV.

The chain recombines TRBV10-3 with TRBJ1-1; D perhaps matches TRBD1 (6 bases). CDR1 is ENHRY and CDR2 is SYGVKD in the germline V gene. The V end was cut by 5 bases, the J end by 0 bases, with 16 bases between. The CDR3 runs to 16 residues. The CDR3 DNA reads TGTGCCATCAGTCCTCAAGGAGGACAGTTGAACACTGAAGCTTTCTTT. It yields the protein CAISPQGGQLNTEAFF.

Ten or more counts support this clonotype. The rearrangement uses TRBV24-1 and TRBJ2-1; the D is unclear. Germline V CDR1 and CDR2: KGHDR, SFDVKD. V lost 3 bases and J lost 2, with 10 bases in between. The CDR3 extends over 15 amino acids. CDR3 in DNA: TGTGCCACCAGTGATACTACCGTGCCCTACAATGAGCAGTTCTTC. Amino acid sequence: CATSDTTVPYNEQFF.

This clonotype was seen many times. The chain carries TRBV5-5 and TRBJ1-4; weak D call: TRBD1 (5 bases). The CDR3 sequence is 13 residues long. CDR1 and CDR2 from the germline V gene are SGHKS and YYEKEE (reference sequence). Trimming pared 2 bases from V and 10 bases from J, leaving 12 bases between. The CDR3 region is CASSFPGLGKLFF. The CDR3 nucleotides read TGTGCCAGCAGCTTTCCGGGGCTGGGAAAACTGTTTTTT.

Ten or more counts support this clonotype. This rearrangement joins TRBV12-3 or TRBV12-4 to TRBJ1-4; unclear D gene. The CDR3 extends over 15 amino acids. Trimming left V 5 bases short and J 10 bases short, with 20 bases between. The CDR3 reads CASSHDGIPFGKLFF. The CDR3 region has the DNA TGTGCCAGCAGTCACGACGGGATTCCCTTTGGAAAACTGTTTTTT.

Ten or more counts support this clonotype. The rearrangement uses TRBV29-1 and TRBJ2-1; no clear D. V was cut by 5 bases and J by 2 bases, with 16 bases left in between. The V gene's germline CDR1 is SQVTM and CDR2 ANQGSEA. The CDR3 is 15 amino acids. The CDR3 protein is CSVRSDGPPYNEQFF. The CDR3, as DNA: TGCAGCGTTCGCTCGGACGGACCGCCCTACAATGAGCAGTTCTTC.